These T cell receptor beta chains were read from a single sample in a study of Tregs in tolerant kidney transplant recipients. Repertoires were generated with immunoSEQ multiplex PCR, while TCRdb's copy carries only in-frame clones and drops some. The sample shows fewer than 80,000 clones, approximately 91% of them seen only once. The source material was CD4+ T cells from blood, sampled before the transplant. The receptors were sampled from a human donor who received a combined kidney and bone marrow transplant. CDR3s include the opening cysteine and the closing phenylalanine or tryptophan.

j_call v_call cdr3_aa
TRBJ2-2 TRBV28 CASRAGTGVTGELFF
TRBJ1-5 TRBV5-1 CASSLAGQDNQPQHF
TRBJ2-3 TRBV7-8 CASLGGRAQDTQYF
TRBJ2-2 TRBV5-1 CASDPRGDTGELFF
TRBJ2-2 TRBV10-3 CAISPGLLTNTGELFF
TRBJ1-2 TRBV10-2 CASRETGFSTFRGYTF
TRBJ2-1 TRBV5-1 CASSLGQGIVEQFF
TRBJ2-1 TRBV10-3 CAIPSFPATSGIYSGNEQFF
TRBJ1-3 TRBV5-1 CASSLQTESGNTIYF
TRBJ2-1 TRBV10-3 CAISQTGTGDNEQFF
TRBJ2-1 TRBV9 CASSVKSGRESSGSSYNEQFF
TRBJ2-2 TRBV5-1 CASRRESAGELFF
TRBJ2-1 TRBV5-1 CASSSDSSYNEQFF
TRBJ2-7 TRBV6-4 CANIQGVNEQYF
TRBJ1-1 TRBV30 CAWSVQMNTEAFF
TRBJ1-1 TRBV28 CASPSSQKQNTEAFF
TRBJ2-3 TRBV28 CASSYRDFTDTQYF
TRBJ2-3 TRBV18 CASSPPRVLVGDTQYF
TRBJ2-1 TRBV5-1 CASSLGDWYNEQFF
TRBJ1-3 TRBV7-9 CASSPGDSRNTIYF
TRBJ2-5 TRBV7-7 CASSVVGTGQETQYF
TRBJ2-1 TRBV4-3 CASSQDGVSGVSYNEQFF
TRBJ1-3 TRBV6-1 CASSEQTGGPGNTIYF
TRBJ2-5 TRBV29-1 CSVRTGQETQYF
TRBJ2-1 TRBV30 CAWKFLAANNEQFF
TRBJ2-5 TRBV13 CASSLAARGEETQYF
TRBJ1-1 TRBV11-2 CASSFNRNTEAFF
TRBJ2-3 TRBV2 CASARFNLGGTDTQYF
TRBJ2-3 TRBV10-1 CASSEVGLRRASTDTQYF
TRBJ2-7 TRBV5-1 CASSLGLAGIRYEQYF
TRBJ2-1 TRBV19 CASSRQVKTVGNEQFF
TRBJ1-5 TRBV15 CATSRDRDTLNQPQHF
TRBJ2-6 TRBV10-3 CAPQRGGGANVLTF
TRBJ2-5 TRBV5-5 CASSLAFQETQYF
TRBJ2-1 TRBV5-1 CASKERAGGSYNEQFF
TRBJ1-5 TRBV28 CASSLGGRDQPQHF
TRBJ2-1 TRBV4-3 CASSLSGGGNEQFF
TRBJ1-1 TRBV5-1 CASSTRGGTEAFF
TRBJ2-5 TRBV30 CAWTAGGGRAVGETQYF
TRBJ2-1 TRBV7-2 CASSLNSRSGAYNEQFF
TRBJ1-2 TRBV28 CASSLIVEYGYTF
TRBJ2-1 TRBV6-4 CASSDYSRPAGYNEQFF
TRBJ2-1 TRBV6-5 CATGTGGSDEQFF